The source of this TCR beta chain is a study of shared clonotypes between healthy human individuals. Sorted-subset replicate PCRs used approximately 180 ng of genomic DNA. This amount corresponded to about 30,000 T cell genomes. Using immunoSEQ multiplex PCR, the repertoire was profiled, and TCRdb retains in-frame clones only, with some absent. The sample lists over a million clones, 70% to 80% occurring once. V gave up 3 bases and J gave up 2 bases, with 13 bases separating them. This CDR3 region has 15 residues. CDR1 and CDR2 from the germline V gene are MNHNS and SASEGT. All the donors were Caucasian adults who lived in Nashville, Tennessee. The CD4+ fraction was divided into a CD45RA+ naive subset and a CD45RA-negative memory subset.

Sample: memory CD4+ T cells sorted from blood. Subset: CD45RA-negative fraction. The sequence was obtained from a man aged 18 to 29 in good health. This chain connects TRBV6-1 to TRBJ1-1; D perhaps matches TRBD1 (5 bases). DNA of the CDR3: TGTGCCAGCAGTGAGCGACAGATTATAAACACTGAAGCTTTCTTT. Translated: CASSERQIINTEAFF.